The 28 T cell receptor beta chains listed next were all sequenced from one sample in a study of T cell responses to AZD1222 COVID-19 vaccine. TCRdb's copy holds only in-frame clones and misses some; the assay was immunoSEQ multiplex PCR. The top ten clones hold over 2.5% of a sample with about 120,000 clones, about 88% of them seen once. Sequences were derived from peripheral blood, sampled 28 days after the second AZD1222 dose. The source of these receptors is an adult who received the AZD1222 COVID-19 vaccine.

The chain uses TRBV15 and TRBJ1-1; D is ambiguous. This CDR3 has 17 residues. Germline CDR1 and CDR2: LNHNV and YYDKDF (reference sequence). V lost 0 bases, J lost 1 base, and 15 bases lay in between. This chain's CDR3 is CATSRERMAGRNTEAFF. CDR3 nucleotide sequence: TGTGCCACCAGCAGAGAGCGAATGGCAGGCAGGAACACTGAAGCTTTCTTT.

This chain connects TRBV10-1 to TRBJ2-3; D possibly uses TRBD1 or TRBD2 (6 bases each). The V end was cut by 0 bases, the J end by 0 bases, with 13 bases between. The CDR3 sequence is 17 residues long. Germline lookup yields CDR1 WNHNN and CDR2 SYGVQD (reference sequence). CDR3 sequence (DNA): TGCGCCAGCAGTGAGTCGAACGGGGGCCTTAGCACAGATACGCAGTATTTT. Amino acid sequence: CASSESNGGLSTDTQYF.

The chain couples TRBV29-1 to TRBJ1-3; D remains ambiguous. Germline loops: CDR1 SQVTM, CDR2 ANQGSEA. The CDR3 has 16 amino acids. Trimming took off 4 bases at V and 0 bases at J, with 16 bases between the two ends. CDR3 coding DNA: TGCAGCGTTGCCCTTGGATGGAGTATCTCTGGAAACACCATATATTTT. Protein sequence: CSVALGWSISGNTIYF.

Notes on this clone: A read error may account for a junction end that differs from germline. This sequence joins TRBV6-5 and TRBJ1-4, with TRBD1 matching 10 bases. The CDR3 is 15 residues long. In germline, CDR1 is MNHEY, CDR2 SVGAGI. This CDR3 reads CASRYSDRGNEKLFF. As DNA, the CDR3 is TGTGCCAGCAGATACTCGGACAGGGGGAATGAAAAACTGTTTTTT.

The chain recombines TRBV7-2 with TRBJ1-5; 7 positions agree with TRBD1. Germline V gene data show CDR1 as SGHTA and CDR2 as FQGNSA. This CDR3 is 13 amino acids long. V lost 1 base, J lost 9 bases, and 3 bases stayed unmatched. The CDR3 sequence: CASSLGQGWPQHF. The CDR3 nucleotides read TGTGCCAGCAGCTTAGGACAGGGATGGCCCCAGCATTTT. Supplemented by reference TRBV7-2 and TRBJ1-5, the full variable domain reads GAGVSQSPSNKVTEKGKDVELRCDPISGHTALYWYRQSLGQGLEFLIYFQGNSAPDKSGLPSDRFSAERTGGSVSTLTIQRTQQEDSAVYLCASSLGQGWPQHFGDGTRLSIL.

A few counts support this clone. The V call is TRBV12-3 or TRBV12-4, the J call TRBJ2-5; D may be TRBD2 (6 bases). Between the trimmed V and J ends, which lost 1 base and 7 bases, there was a span of 10 bases. The CDR3 extends over 13 amino acids. This CDR3 is CASSLELGGTQYF. CDR3 in DNA: TGTGCCAGCAGTTTAGAGTTGGGGGGGACCCAGTACTTC.

The V gene is TRBV7-9, the J gene TRBJ2-3; 8 nucleotides match TRBD2. Trimming took 3 bases from V and 2 from J; bases not matched to a gene: 10. From germline, CDR1 is SEHNR and CDR2 FQNEAQ (reference sequence). This CDR3 contains 17 residues. CDR3 DNA: TGTGCCAGCAGCTTCGGGCGGGGGGCCTCCCCCACAGATACGCAGTATTTT. Translating it yields CASSFGRGASPTDTQYF.

The genes are TRBV9 and TRBJ2-7; TRBD2 matches at 11 bases. The CDR3 is 15 residues long. Germline V CDR1 and CDR2: SGDLS, YYNGEE. The V gene end was trimmed by 0 bases and the J gene end by 4 bases; junction bases not matched to a gene: 3. The CDR3 spells CASSVASGGWYEQYF. The CDR3 DNA sequence: TGTGCCAGCAGCGTAGCTAGCGGGGGGTGGTACGAGCAGTACTTC.

This rearrangement joins TRBV2 to TRBJ1-2; 7 positions agree with TRBD1. CDR3 length: 14 residues. From germline, CDR1 is SNHLY and CDR2 FYNNEI. J lost 4 bases, V lost 5 bases, and 7 bases had no gene match. This CDR3 reads CASSFPDRVYGYTF. For the CDR3, the DNA is TGTGCCAGCAGTTTCCCCGACAGGGTCTATGGCTACACCTTC.

The chain recombines TRBV10-2 with TRBJ1-6, with no clear D. CDR1 is WSHSY and CDR2 is SAAADI in the germline V gene. The CDR3 contains 13 residues. Trimming cost V 4 bases and J 9 bases, with 10 bases left between them. The CDR3 region is CASSVQVGSPLHF. The DNA for the CDR3 is TGCGCCAGCAGTGTACAAGTCGGTTCACCCCTCCACTTT.

This clone was seen just once. J is TRBJ1-2 and V is TRBV20-1, with TRBD1 matching 7 bases. CDR1 and CDR2 (germline): DFQATT, SNEGSKA (reference sequence). CDR3 length: 11 amino acids. The ends lost 6 bases at V and 7 bases at J; junction bases unmatched: 5. In nucleotides, the CDR3 is TGCAGTGCCAGGGGGAATGGTGGCTACACCTTC. Translated: CSARGNGGYTF.

The V call is TRBV6-6, the J call TRBJ2-2; 12 bases fit TRBD2. This CDR3 has 15 residues. The V segment lost 5 bases and the J segment 5 bases; nucleotides outside the gene matches: 3. Germline CDR1 and CDR2: MNHNY and SVGAGI (reference sequence). The CDR3 coding sequence is TGTGCCAGCAGTCCACTAGCGGGGGGTACCGGGGAGCTGTTTTTT. This translates into CASSPLAGGTGELFF.

The chain combines TRBV30 with TRBJ1-2; 8 bases match TRBD1. V trimming: 1 base; J trimming: 2 bases; junction bases outside the gene matches: 9. The CDR3 consists of 16 residues. Germline assignment: CDR1 GTSNPN and CDR2 SVGIG (reference sequence). This chain's CDR3 is CAWSGPFDRGNYGYTF. The DNA of the CDR3 is TGTGCCTGGAGTGGGCCCTTCGACAGGGGAAACTATGGCTACACCTTC.

The genes are TRBV29-1 and TRBJ1-2; no firm D call. CDR3 length: 13 residues. Between the trimmed V and J ends, which lost 7 bases and 8 bases, there was a span of 20 bases. Germline V gene data show CDR1 as SQVTM and CDR2 as ANQGSEA. The CDR3 DNA follows: TGCAGCGCACAAGGAGGTCAGGAGCGGGGCTACACCTTC. Protein sequence: CSAQGGQERGYTF.

This chain links TRBV5-1 with TRBJ2-3, with D possibly matching TRBD1 (5 bases). Germline V gene sequence: CDR1 SGHRS, CDR2 YFSETQ. This CDR3 has 15 amino acids. Trimming cost V 0 bases and J 7 bases, with 15 bases left between them. The CDR3 protein is CASSLGSGALNTQYF. CDR3 bases: TGCGCCAGCAGCTTGGGTAGTGGGGCCCTAAATACGCAGTATTTT. The variable domain in full, completed from reference TRBV5-1 and TRBJ2-3, reads KAGVTQTPRYLIKTRGQQVTLSCSPISGHRSVSWYQQTPGQGLQFLFEYFSETQRNKGNFPGRFSGRQFSNSRSEMNVSTLELGDSALYLCASSLGSGALNTQYFGPGTRLTVL.

This clone was observed once. The rearrangement links TRBV29-1 to TRBJ1-1; 8 nucleotides line up with TRBD1. Germline V gene data show CDR1 as SQVTM and CDR2 as ANQGSEA. V shed 5 bases and J 4 bases; nucleotides not matched to a gene: 9. The CDR3 covers 14 residues. The CDR3: CSVMGQAPGTEAFF. The CDR3 DNA reads as TGCAGCGTTATGGGACAGGCGCCAGGCACTGAAGCTTTCTTT.

This clone was seen a single time. The chain is built from TRBV12-3 or TRBV12-4 and TRBJ1-2, with TRBD1 matching 7 bases. This CDR3 is built from 13 residues. V trimming: 6 bases; J trimming: 8 bases; junction bases outside the gene matches: 9. CDR3 sequence: CASRGTALSGYTF. In nucleotides, the CDR3 is TGTGCCAGCAGAGGGACAGCGCTCTCGGGCTACACCTTC.

The chain employs TRBV28 and TRBJ2-1; 12 nucleotides match TRBD2. The CDR3 is 15 residues long. From germline, CDR1 is MDHEN and CDR2 SYDVKM. V shed 6 bases, J shed 3 bases, and the junction held 3 bases outside the gene matches. The DNA for the CDR3 is TGTGCCAGCAGCCTACTAGCGGGGGGCTACAATGAGCAGTTCTTC. Protein: CASSLLAGGYNEQFF.

This rearrangement joins TRBV27 to TRBJ1-5; 7 bases map to TRBD1. Germline assignment: CDR1 MNHEY and CDR2 SMNVEV (reference sequence). V lost 3 bases to trimming and J lost 5 bases; unmatched junction nucleotides: 7. The CDR3 has 15 amino acids. In nucleotides, the CDR3 is TGTGCCAGCAGTTTCAGGGGGGAAGGAGATCAGCCCCAGCATTTT. This encodes CASSFRGEGDQPQHF.

CDR3 sequence: CASSPLTSGGVYEQYF. The DNA for the CDR3 is TGCGCCAGCAGCCCGTTGACTAGCGGGGGGGTTTACGAGCAGTACTTC. The V call is TRBV4-1, the J call TRBJ2-7, with 14 bases fitting TRBD2. Germline V gene sequence: CDR1 MGHRA, CDR2 YSYEKL. CDR3 size: 16 residues. V trimming: 4 bases; J trimming: 4 bases; junction bases outside the gene matches: 6.

V is TRBV11-2 and J is TRBJ2-5; 7 bases are a match to TRBD1. The trim removed 5 bases at V and 2 bases at J, leaving 2 bases unmatched. Germline CDR1 SGHAT, CDR2 FQNNGV. The CDR3 covers 13 residues. The CDR3 nucleotides read TGTGCCAGCAGCCGGGACAGACAAGAGACCCAGTACTTC. The encoded protein is CASSRDRQETQYF. The entire variable domain, with the rest obtained from reference TRBV11-2 and TRBJ2-5, is as follows: EAGVAQSPRYKIIEKRQSVAFWCNPISGHATLYWYQQILGQGPKLLIQFQNNGVVDDSQLPKDRFSAERLKGVDSTLKIQPAKLEDSAVYLCASSRDRQETQYFGPGTRLLVL.

This rearrangement joins TRBV19 to TRBJ1-3, with a tentative D call TRBD1 (5 bases). Germline CDR1 and CDR2: LNHDA and SQIVND (reference sequence). Trimming stripped 8 bases from V and 1 base from J, with 12 bases between. This CDR3 has 14 residues. Here the CDR3 DNA reads TGTGCCAGTTCCCAGGGATCGTCTGGAAACACCATATATTTT. Amino acids: CASSQGSSGNTIYF.

A single count supports this clone. V is TRBV2 and J is TRBJ2-1; TRBD2 agrees at 10 bases. The length of the CDR3 is 14 residues. V lost 2 bases, J lost 10 bases, and 5 bases stayed unmatched. The germline V gene encodes CDR1 SNHLY and CDR2 FYNNEI. CDR3 nucleotide sequence: TGTGCCAGCAGTGAACTAGCGGGGGAGCTGGAGCAGTTCTTC. Translated, it gives CASSELAGELEQFF. The whole variable domain, remainder taken from reference TRBV2 and TRBJ2-1, is EPEVTQTPSHQVTQMGQEVILRCVPISNHLYFYWYRQILGQKVEFLVSFYNNEISEKSEIFDDQFSVERPDGSNFTLKIRSTKLEDSAMYFCASSELAGELEQFFGPGTRLTVL.

This clone was observed a few times. This chain links TRBV28 with TRBJ1-4, with 7 bases that match TRBD1. Germline CDR1 and CDR2: MDHEN and SYDVKM. V dropped 3 bases and J dropped 4; count of bases not matched to a gene: 2. The CDR3 covers 14 residues. The CDR3 here is CASSLTGSNEKLFF. Here the CDR3 DNA reads TGTGCCAGCAGTTTGACAGGGAGTAATGAAAAACTGTTTTTT.

The chain joins TRBV3-1 (or the pseudogene TRBV3-2) to TRBJ2-3; a possible D gene is TRBD2 (5 bases). The CDR3 contains 14 residues. CDR1 is LGHDT, CDR2 YNNKEL, per germline (reference sequence). V was clipped by 4 bases and J by 4 bases, with 12 bases between them. The CDR3 nucleotides are TGTGCCAGCAGCCCAACTAGAAACTCAGATACGCAGTATTTT. As protein: CASSPTRNSDTQYF.

This CDR3 reads CASSITLISGKQETQYF. Written as DNA, the CDR3 is TGTGCCAGCAGCATCACTTTAATTAGCGGGAAGCAAGAGACCCAGTACTTC. The rearrangement links TRBV21-1 to TRBJ2-5; the table calls TRBD2, which could not be checked here. TRBV21-1 is annotated as a pseudogene. This CDR3 spans 17 amino acids.

The chain has TRBV11-2 and TRBJ1-1, with 8 positions matching TRBD1. The CDR3 has 15 amino acids. J gave up 4 bases and V 3 bases, and 7 bases lay outside the gene matches. The germline V gene encodes CDR1 SGHAT and CDR2 FQNNGV. As DNA, the CDR3 is TGTGCCAGCAGCTTGGTCACAGGGGGAGGCACTGAAGCTTTCTTT. Protein product: CASSLVTGGGTEAFF.

This clone showed up just a few times. The chain is built from TRBV5-4 and TRBJ1-2; a weak D match, TRBD1 (5 bases). The germline gives CDR1 SGHNT, CDR2 YYREEE (reference sequence). Trimming cost V 6 bases and J 6 bases, with 21 bases left between them. The CDR3 runs to 15 residues. CDR3 sequence (DNA): TGTGCCAGCACTCCCGAGAGGCGGGGGTTAGATGGCTACACCTTC. Its protein is CASTPERRGLDGYTF. The whole variable domain, filled in from reference TRBV5-4 and TRBJ1-2, reads ETGVTQSPTHLIKTRGQQVTLRCSSQSGHNTVSWYQQALGQGPQFIFQYYREEENGRGNFPPRFSGLQFPNYSSELNVNALELDDSALYLCASTPERRGLDGYTFGSGTRLTVV.